This T cell receptor (beta chain) emerged from a study of human T cells and chemical hapten exposure. Germline trimming cut 2 bases from V and 1 base from J; bases unmatched to any gene: 5. The CDR3 has 14 residues. The germline CDR1 and CDR2 sequences are DFQATT and SNEGSKA (reference sequence). The time point was: patch test 1, 2 weeks after DPC sensitization. As to treatment: therapeutic diphenylcyclopropenone sensitization with weekly scalp DPC. As processed by the authors: The number of TCRs in each sample had a median of approximately 99,000 and spanned about 23,224 to 690,600. TCRdb called the RACE reads again in MiXCR, with one record for every CDR3 protein. The V and J calls come from TCRdb's annotation, not from the publication. Of about 340,000 distinct CDR3 sequences listed, approximately 6.9% are singletons.

The receptor was derived from a young woman with alopecia areata. Some clones in this sample may be carry-over from other donors' samples. The chain joins TRBV20-1 to TRBJ2-7; TRBD1 agrees at 7 bases. Sequencing used whole blood, obtained in connection with sensitization to the hapten diphenylcyclopropenone (DPC). CDR3 nucleotides: TGCAGTGCTAGACCGGGACAGCTATCCTACGAGCAGTACTTC. Protein product: CSARPGQLSYEQYF.